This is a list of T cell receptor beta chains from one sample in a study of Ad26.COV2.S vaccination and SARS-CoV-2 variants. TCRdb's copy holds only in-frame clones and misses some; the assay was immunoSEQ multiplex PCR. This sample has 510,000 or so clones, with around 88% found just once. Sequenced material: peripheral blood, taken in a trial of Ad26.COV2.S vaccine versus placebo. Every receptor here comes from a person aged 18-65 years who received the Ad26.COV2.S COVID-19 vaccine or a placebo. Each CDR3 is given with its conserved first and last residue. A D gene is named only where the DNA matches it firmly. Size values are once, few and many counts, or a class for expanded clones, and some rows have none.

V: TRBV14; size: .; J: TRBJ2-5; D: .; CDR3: CASSLRLGAQETQYF; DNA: TGTGCCAGCAGCCTTCGACTGGGCGCCCAAGAGACCCAGTACTTC
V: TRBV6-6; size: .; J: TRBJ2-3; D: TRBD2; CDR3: CASSSLGTSGTDTQYF; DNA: TGTGCCAGCAGTTCCTTAGGGACTAGCGGCACAGATACGCAGTATTTT
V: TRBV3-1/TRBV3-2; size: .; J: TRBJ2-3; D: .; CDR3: CASSQGWASAQYF; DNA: TGTGCCAGCAGCCAAGGGTGGGCTAGTGCGCAGTATTTT
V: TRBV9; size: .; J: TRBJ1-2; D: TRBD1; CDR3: CASSHRGQGAWDYGYTF; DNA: TGTGCCAGCAGCCACCGGGGACAGGGGGCGTGGGACTATGGCTACACCTTC
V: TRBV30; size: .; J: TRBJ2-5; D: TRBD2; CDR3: CAWSSFGLAGRETQYF; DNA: TGTGCCTGGAGTTCATTCGGACTAGCGGGACGGGAGACCCAGTACTTC
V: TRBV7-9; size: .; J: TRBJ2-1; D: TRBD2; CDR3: CASSPLGLAGVEQFF; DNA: TGTGCCAGCAGCCCCCTCGGGCTAGCGGGAGTTGAGCAGTTCTTC
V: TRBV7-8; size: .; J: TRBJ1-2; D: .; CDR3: CASSSMTAFPIYGYTF; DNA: TGTGCCAGCAGCTCAATGACCGCATTCCCAATCTATGGCTACACCTTC
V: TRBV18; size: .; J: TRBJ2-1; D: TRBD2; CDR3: CASSFGLASDEQFF; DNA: TGTGCCAGCTCATTTGGACTAGCGAGCGATGAGCAGTTCTTC
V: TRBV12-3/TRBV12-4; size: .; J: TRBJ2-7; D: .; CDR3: CASSLEQGYEQYF; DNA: TGTGCCAGCAGTTTAGAACAGGGCTACGAGCAGTACTTC
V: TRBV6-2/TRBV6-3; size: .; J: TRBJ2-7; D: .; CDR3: CASSAGTILEQYF; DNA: TGTGCCAGCAGTGCCGGGACAATCCTCGAGCAGTACTTC
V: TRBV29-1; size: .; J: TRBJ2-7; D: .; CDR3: CSVADYEQYF; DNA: TGCAGCGTTGCAGATTACGAGCAGTACTTC
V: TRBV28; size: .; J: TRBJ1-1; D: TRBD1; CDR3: CASSTRGRNTEAFF; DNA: TGTGCCAGCAGTACCAGGGGGCGGAACACTGAAGCTTTCTTT
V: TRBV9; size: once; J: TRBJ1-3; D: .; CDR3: CASSVELDQIGNTIYF; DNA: TGTGCCAGCAGCGTCGAGTTGGACCAGATTGGAAACACCATATATTTT
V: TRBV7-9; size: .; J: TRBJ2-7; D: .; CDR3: CASSLPSRSYEQYF; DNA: TGTGCCAGCAGCTTACCTAGCCGAAGCTACGAGCAGTACTTC
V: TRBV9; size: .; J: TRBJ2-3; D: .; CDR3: CASSPRGSVSTDTQYF; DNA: TGTGCCAGCAGCCCGAGGGGTAGCGTTAGCACAGATACGCAGTATTTT
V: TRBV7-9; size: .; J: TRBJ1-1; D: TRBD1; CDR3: CASSLWTGWSRNTEAFF; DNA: TGTGCCAGCAGCTTGTGGACAGGGTGGAGTAGGAACACTGAAGCTTTCTTT
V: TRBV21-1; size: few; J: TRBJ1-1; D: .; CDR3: CAAPGSVEDTEAFF; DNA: TGTGCCGCCCCAGGGTCGGTAGAGGACACTGAAGCTTTCTTT
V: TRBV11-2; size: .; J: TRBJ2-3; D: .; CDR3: CASSLVGGGRADTQYF; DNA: TGTGCCAGCAGCTTAGTTGGTGGGGGACGGGCAGATACGCAGTATTTT
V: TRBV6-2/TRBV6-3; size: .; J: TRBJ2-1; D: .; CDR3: CASSPFSRAGRTYNEQFF; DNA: TGTGCCAGCAGCCCATTTAGTCGGGCAGGGAGAACTTACAATGAGCAGTTCTTC
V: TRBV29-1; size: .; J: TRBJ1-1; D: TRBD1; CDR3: CSAVPTGRGTEAFF; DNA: TGCAGCGCTGTCCCGACAGGGAGAGGCACTGAAGCTTTCTTT
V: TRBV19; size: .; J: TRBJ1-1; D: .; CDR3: CASSRGEAFF; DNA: TGTGCCAGTAGCAGAGGAGAAGCTTTCTTT
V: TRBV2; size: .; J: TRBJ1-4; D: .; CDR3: CASRGLGEKLFF; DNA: TGTGCCAGCAGGGGGCTTGGGGAAAAACTGTTTTTT
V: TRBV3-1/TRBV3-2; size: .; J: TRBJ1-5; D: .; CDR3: CASSQRLAGEGSNQPQHF; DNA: TGTGCCAGCAGCCAAAGGCTGGCGGGAGAAGGTAGCAATCAGCCCCAGCATTTT
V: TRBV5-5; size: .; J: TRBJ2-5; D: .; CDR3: CASSPTRTESGQETQYF; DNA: TGTGCCAGCAGCCCCACCAGGACAGAATCAGGTCAAGAGACCCAGTACTTC
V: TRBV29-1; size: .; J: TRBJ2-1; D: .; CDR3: CSVWDNEQFF; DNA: TGCAGCGTTTGGGACAATGAGCAGTTCTTC
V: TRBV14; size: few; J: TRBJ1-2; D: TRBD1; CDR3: CASSQNRGLGYGYTF; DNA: TGTGCCAGCAGCCAAAACAGGGGGCTTGGCTATGGCTACACCTTC
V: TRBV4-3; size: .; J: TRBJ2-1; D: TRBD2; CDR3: CASSLGLAGLNEQFF; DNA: TGCGCCAGCAGTTTGGGACTAGCGGGTCTCAATGAGCAGTTCTTC
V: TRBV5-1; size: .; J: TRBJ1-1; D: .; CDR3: CASRVLGVGNTEAFF; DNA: TGCGCCAGCAGAGTGTTGGGAGTAGGGAACACTGAAGCTTTCTTT
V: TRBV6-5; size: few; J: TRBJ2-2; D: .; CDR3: CASTQIMNTGELFF; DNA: TGTGCCAGCACCCAGATCATGAACACCGGGGAGCTGTTTTTT
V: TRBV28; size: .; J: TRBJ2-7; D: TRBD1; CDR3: CASRTDRGVSYEQYF; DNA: TGTGCCAGCAGAACCGACAGGGGGGTTTCCTACGAGCAGTACTTC
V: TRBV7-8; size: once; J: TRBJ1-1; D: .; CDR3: CASSLKLLGSTEAFF; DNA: TGTGCCAGCAGCTTGAAATTGTTGGGGTCAACTGAAGCTTTCTTT
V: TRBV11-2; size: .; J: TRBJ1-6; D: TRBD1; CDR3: CASSPQTGGVSPLHF; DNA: TGTGCCAGCAGCCCCCAGACAGGGGGCGTTTCACCCCTCCACTTT
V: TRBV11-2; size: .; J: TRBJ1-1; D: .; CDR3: CASSLGGLNTEAFF; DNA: TGTGCCAGCAGCCTGGGGGGACTGAACACTGAAGCTTTCTTT
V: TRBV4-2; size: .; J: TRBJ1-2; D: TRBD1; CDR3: CASSQDWTGTSYGYTF; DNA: TGTGCCAGCAGCCAAGATTGGACAGGGACTTCCTATGGCTACACCTTC
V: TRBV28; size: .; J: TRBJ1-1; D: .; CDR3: CASTPPGWANTEAFF; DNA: TGTGCCAGCACGCCCCCGGGGTGGGCGAACACTGAAGCTTTCTTT
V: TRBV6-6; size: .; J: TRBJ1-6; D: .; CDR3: CASSYENSPLHF; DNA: TGTGCCAGCAGTTACGAGAATTCACCCCTCCACTTT
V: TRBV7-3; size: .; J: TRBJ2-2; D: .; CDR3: CASSFNTGELFF; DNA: TGTGCCAGCAGCTTTAACACCGGGGAGCTGTTTTTT
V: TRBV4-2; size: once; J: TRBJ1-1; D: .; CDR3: CASSQGFAANTEAFF; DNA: TGTGCCAGCAGCCAAGGCTTTGCAGCGAACACTGAAGCTTTCTTT
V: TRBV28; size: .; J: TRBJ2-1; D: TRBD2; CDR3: CASSFFAGEAYNEQFF; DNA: TGTGCCAGCAGTTTCTTCGCGGGAGAAGCCTACAATGAGCAGTTCTTC
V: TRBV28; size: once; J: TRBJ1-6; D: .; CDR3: CASSSRTVPNSPLHF; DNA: TGTGCCAGCAGTTCCAGGACAGTGCCTAATTCACCCCTCCACTTT
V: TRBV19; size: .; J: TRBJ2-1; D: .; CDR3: CASSAAVPGLIEFF; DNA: TGTGCCAGTAGTGCCGCGGTCCCCGGTTTGATAGAGTTCTTC
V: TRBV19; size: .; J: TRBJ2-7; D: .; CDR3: CASSPSTYEQYF; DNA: TGTGCCAGTAGTCCCAGTACCTACGAGCAGTACTTC
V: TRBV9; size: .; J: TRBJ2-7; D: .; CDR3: CASSVGAVRGGLYEQYF; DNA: TGTGCCAGCAGCGTAGGAGCCGTGAGAGGAGGTCTCTACGAGCAGTACTTC
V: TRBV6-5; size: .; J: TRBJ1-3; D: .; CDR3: CASRDILGTGNTIYF; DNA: TGTGCCAGCCGGGACATCCTCGGAACTGGAAACACCATATATTTT
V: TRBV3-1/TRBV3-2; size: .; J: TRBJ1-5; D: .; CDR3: CASSQGRDQPQHF; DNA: TGTGCCAGCAGCCAGGGAAGGGATCAGCCCCAGCATTTT
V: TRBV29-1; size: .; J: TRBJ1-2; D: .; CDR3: CAGGHTTTYGYTF; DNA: TGCGCCGGAGGACACACCACAACCTATGGCTACACCTTC
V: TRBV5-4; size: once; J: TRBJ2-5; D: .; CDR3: CASSTPSRLQETQYF; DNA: TGTGCCAGCAGCACCCCATCGCGACTTCAAGAGACCCAGTACTTC
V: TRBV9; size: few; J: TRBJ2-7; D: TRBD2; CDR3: CASSVGGLAGEQYF; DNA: TGTGCCAGCAGCGTAGGGGGACTAGCGGGCGAGCAGTACTTC
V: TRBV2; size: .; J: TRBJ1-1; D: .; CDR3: CASSYSRVRTEAFF; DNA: TGTGCCAGCAGCTACTCGCGGGTTCGAACTGAAGCTTTCTTT
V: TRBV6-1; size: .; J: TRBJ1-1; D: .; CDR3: CASSEALAFF; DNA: TGTGCCAGCAGTGAAGCTTTGGCTTTCTTT
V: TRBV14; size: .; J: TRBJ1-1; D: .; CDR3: CASSQGRTAWLDTEAFF; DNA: TGTGCCAGCAGCCAAGGCCGGACGGCCTGGTTGGACACTGAAGCTTTCTTT
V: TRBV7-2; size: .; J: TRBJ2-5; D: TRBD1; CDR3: CASSRDRAQETQYF; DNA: TGTGCCAGCAGCCGGGACAGGGCACAAGAGACCCAGTACTTC
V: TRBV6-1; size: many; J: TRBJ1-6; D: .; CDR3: CASSEALSSSPLHF; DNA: TGTGCCAGCAGTGAAGCGCTTTCGTCTTCACCCCTCCACTTT
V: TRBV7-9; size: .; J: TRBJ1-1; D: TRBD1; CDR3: CASRRQGQNTEAFF; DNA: TGTGCCAGCAGACGACAGGGTCAGAACACTGAAGCTTTCTTT
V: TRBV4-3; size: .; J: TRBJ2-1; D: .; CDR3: CASSQDNRAYNEQFF; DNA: TGCGCCAGCAGCCAAGATAACAGAGCCTACAATGAGCAGTTCTTC
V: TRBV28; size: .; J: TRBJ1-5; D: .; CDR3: CASGQDNQPQHF; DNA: TGTGCCAGCGGGCAGGACAATCAGCCCCAGCATTTT
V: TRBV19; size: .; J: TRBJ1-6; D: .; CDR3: CASTHNPRGAGFNSPLHF; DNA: TGTGCCAGTACCCACAATCCGAGGGGCGCCGGTTTTAATTCACCCCTCCACTTT
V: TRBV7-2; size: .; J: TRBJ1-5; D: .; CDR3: CASSLNSVQPQHF; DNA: TGTGCCAGCAGCTTGAACAGTGTTCAGCCCCAGCATTTT
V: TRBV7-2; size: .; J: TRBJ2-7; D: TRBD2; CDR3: CASSLGLAGDRFYEQYF; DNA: TGTGCCAGCAGCCTCGGACTAGCGGGAGATAGATTTTACGAGCAGTACTTC
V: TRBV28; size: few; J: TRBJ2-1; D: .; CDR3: CASRHSGGSNEQFF; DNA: TGTGCCAGCCGTCATTCTGGAGGCAGCAATGAGCAGTTCTTC